The 6 T cell receptor beta chains presented below share a single source sample, sequenced in a study of cytomegalovirus exposure and HLA in healthy donors. PCR was performed using 60 Vbeta and 13 Jbeta primers. This table comes from immunoSEQ multiplex PCR, and its TCRdb copy is limited to in-frame clones, with some not included. The data hold some 170,000 clones, with around four fifths observed a single time. The sequenced material came from PBMCs. The origin of the receptors is a woman between 50 and 59 years old in good health and CMV-seronegative.

The chain carries TRBV6-6 and TRBJ2-5; the match to TRBD2 covers 8 bases. The germline V gene encodes CDR1 MNHNY and CDR2 SVGAGI (reference sequence). The CDR3 sequence is 13 residues long. The trim removed 5 bases at V and 4 bases at J, leaving 3 bases unmatched. As DNA, the CDR3 is TGTGCCAGCAGTAGCACTAGCGGAGAGACCCAGTACTTC. Protein: CASSSTSGETQYF.

This sequence joins TRBV18 and TRBJ1-5, with a possible D match to TRBD1 (6 bases). V dropped 2 bases and J dropped 2 bases, with 19 bases sitting between them. CDR1 is KGHSH and CDR2 is LQKENI in the germline V gene. The CDR3 is 18 amino acids. This CDR3 is CASSPVTSGGAGNQPQHF. CDR3 nucleotide sequence: TGTGCCAGCTCACCAGTGACCAGCGGGGGGGCAGGCAATCAGCCCCAGCATTTT.

The gene calls are TRBV4-3 and TRBJ1-3; TRBD1 matches 11 bases. CDR1 is LGHNA and CDR2 is YSLEER in the germline V gene. The CDR3 sequence is 14 residues long. V dropped 4 bases and J dropped 8; count of bases not matched to a gene: 4. The CDR3 here is CASSPGTGGHTIYF. CDR3 DNA sequence: TGCGCCAGCAGCCCCGGGACAGGGGGTCACACCATATATTTT.

This sequence joins TRBV4-1 and TRBJ1-3; no definite D call. This CDR3 comprises 17 residues. Germline CDR1 is MGHRA and CDR2 is YSYEKL. V was trimmed by 6 bases and J by 0 bases, leaving 18 bases between them. CDR3 nucleotide sequence: TGCGCCAGCAGTCCCGAAGAAGTATCAGGCTCTGGAAACACCATATATTTT. Residues: CASSPEEVSGSGNTIYF.

The chain joins TRBV11-2 to TRBJ2-3; maybe TRBD2 (5 bases). CDR3 length: 15 amino acids. Germline V gene lookup returns CDR1 SGHAT and CDR2 FQNNGV. V was clipped by 5 bases and J by 0 bases, with 12 bases between them. The CDR3 loop is CASSGLISSTDTQYF. The DNA of the CDR3 is TGTGCCAGCAGCGGACTGATCTCTAGCACAGATACGCAGTATTTT.

The chain carries TRBV29-1 and TRBJ1-1, with 9 nucleotides matching TRBD1. Trimming at V came to 4 bases and at J to 3 bases, leaving 6 bases not matched to a gene. The CDR3 is 14 amino acids. CDR1 is SQVTM, CDR2 ANQGSEA, per germline. The DNA for the CDR3 is TGCAGCGTTGGCAAGAGGACAGGGGACACTGAAGCTTTCTTT. Residues: CSVGKRTGDTEAFF.